Listed here are 3 T cell receptor beta chains from one sample, sequenced in a study of T cells in Graves' hyperthyroidism and ophthalmopathy. RNA transcripts served as the template for amplifying TCR beta CDR3 regions. HTBI primers were used for first-round RT-PCR of the TCR CDR3. MiXCR, run by TCRdb on the multiplex PCR reads, gives a single entry per CDR3 protein. In the table there are around 700,000 distinct CDR3 sequences, over 35% of which are singletons. Sequences were obtained from blood. The receptors were gathered from a middle-aged woman with Graves' hyperthyroidism.

Ten or more counts support this clonotype. The chain has TRBV19 and TRBJ1-5; unclear D gene. The germline gives CDR1 LNHDA, CDR2 SQIVND (reference sequence). CDR3 size: 14 residues. Trimming removed 5 bases at V and 0 bases at J, with 8 bases between. The CDR3 DNA sequence: TGTGCCAGTAGTCCCGCAATTAGCAATCAGCCCCAGCATTTT. Protein: CASSPAISNQPQHF.

This clonotype has only a few counts. The chain combines TRBV3-1 with TRBJ2-7; 9 positions match TRBD1. Germline V gene lookup returns CDR1 LGHDT and CDR2 YNNKEL (reference sequence). This CDR3 spans 14 amino acids. The V and J ends lost 1 base and 6 bases, in that order; junction bases with no gene match: 4. CDR3 protein: CASSQGGTGFEQYF. The CDR3 nucleotides read TGTGCCAGCAGCCAAGGCGGGACAGGGTTCGAGCAGTACTTC.

In this sample, this clonotype turned up many times. This rearrangement joins TRBV4-3 to TRBJ1-1; no reliable D call. V lost 4 bases and J 5 bases, leaving 8 bases between the germline ends. Germline assignment: CDR1 LGHNA and CDR2 YSLEER. The CDR3 consists of 12 residues. The CDR3 protein is CASSRGSTEAFF. The CDR3 nucleotides read TGCGCCAGCAGCCGAGGGAGTACTGAAGCTTTCTTT.